The present T cell receptor beta chain was sequenced within a study of blood T cell repertoires in COVID-19. Recovered status in Cohort 3 required two negative PCRs, clearance, or symptom resolution. Germline CDR1 is SGHRS and CDR2 is YFSETQ. V was pared by 4 bases and J by 0 bases, with 5 bases of the junction left unmatched. This CDR3 contains 16 residues. This clone has only a few counts. The protocol was immunoSEQ multiplex PCR, while the TCRdb copy is restricted to in-frame clones and leaves out a portion. The profile shows roughly 160,000 clones, 80% to 85% of them singletons. The chain employs TRBV5-1 and TRBJ2-2; 8 nucleotides align to TRBD1. The sequencing sample was made of PBMCs or T cells enriched from blood (not recorded which). The TCR sequence derives from a woman aged 60 to 75 who had recovered from COVID-19. The CDR3 nucleotides read TGCGCCAGCAGCCCCCGACAGGGGACGAACACCGGGGAGCTGTTTTTT. Translated: CASSPRQGTNTGELFF.